Each of the 3 T cell receptor beta chains below was sequenced from the same sample in a study of T cell repertoires in cytomegalovirus infection. TCRdb reprocessed the reads with MiXCR, giving one entry per CDR3 protein. The sample shows approximately 200,000 distinct CDR3 sequences, over 20% of them seen only once. The material sequenced was CD8+ T cells from PBMCs. Receptors originate from a human donor in good health (CMV status not recorded). Some clones in this sample may be carry-over from other donors' samples.

This clonotype was counted between two and nine times. The CDR3 here is CASSPDGVNTEAFF. DNA for the CDR3: TGTGCCAGCAGCCCTGACGGGGTGAACACTGAAGCTTTCTTT. This chain connects TRBV13 to TRBJ1-1; D remains unclear. Trimming removed 5 bases from V and 0 bases from J, with 10 bases in between. CDR1 PRHDT and CDR2 FYEKMQ come from the germline V gene (reference sequence). The CDR3 covers 14 residues.

This clonotype was seen only a few times. V gene TRBV5-1 combines with J gene TRBJ2-2; D is undetermined. V lost 0 bases and J lost 3, with 3 bases in between. The V gene's germline CDR1 is SGHRS and CDR2 YFSETQ. The CDR3 length is 13 residues. The CDR3 protein is CASSLDDTGELFF. The CDR3 DNA reads as TGCGCCAGCAGCTTGGATGACACCGGGGAGCTGTTTTTT.

The chain combines TRBV7-6 with TRBJ2-7; 10 bases are shared with TRBD2. The CDR3 runs 16 residues. V trimming: 0 bases; J trimming: 5 bases; junction bases outside the gene matches: 7. Germline values: CDR1 SGHVS, CDR2 FNYEAQ. The CDR3 loop reads CASSLAASGGFHEQYF. As DNA, the CDR3 is TGTGCCAGCAGCTTAGCCGCTAGCGGGGGTTTCCACGAGCAGTACTTC.